This T cell receptor beta chain appears in the sequencing data of a study of T cell repertoires in cytomegalovirus infection. Study-level information: Signatures in public TCR beta sequences pointed to both CMV infection and matching HLA type.

Study results and limitations: Ex vivo responses were dominated by HLA-C-restricted CMV-specific TCR beta clonotypes.

TCRdb called the reads again in MiXCR, with one record for every CDR3 protein. This sample carries more than 500,000 distinct CDR3 sequences, 15% to 20% of them seen once, and the ten largest clones take 20% to 30%. This clonotype was detected ten times or more. Its antigen remains unidentified. The ends were cut back, 4 bases at V and 3 bases at J, with 9 bases in the middle. CDR1 is SEHNR, CDR2 FQNEAQ, per germline (reference sequence). There are 13 residues in the CDR3. Material for sequencing was CD8+ T cells from PBMCs. The chain has TRBV7-9 and TRBJ1-2; D is undetermined. This clonotype was sampled from a human donor in good health (CMV status not recorded). Some clones in this sample may be carry-over from other donors' samples. As DNA, the CDR3 is TGTGCCAGCAGCTCAACTTCGGACTATGGCTACACCTTC. Protein: CASSSTSDYGYTF.